The T cell receptor beta chain under discussion was sequenced for a study of cytomegalovirus exposure and HLA in healthy donors. Study conclusions and caveats: Relative to the roughly 690-donor mean, N-insertions were reportedly fewer in an Asian-associated ancestry cluster in a later analysis.

Use of 60 Vbeta and 13 Jbeta primers characterized the PCR. Generated by immunoSEQ multiplex PCR, the TCRdb table keeps only in-frame clones and is missing some. The sample shows about 160,000 clones, 75% to 80% of them seen only once. This CDR3 spans 14 amino acids. Trimming at V came to 2 bases and at J to 8 bases, leaving 7 bases not matched to a gene. CDR1 and CDR2 from the germline V gene are SGHTA and FQGNSA. On this clone itself: The antigen remains undetermined.

This TCR came from a woman in her forties or fifties in good health and CMV-seropositive. The sequencing input was PBMCs. The rearrangement links TRBV7-2 to TRBJ1-2; 8 bases match TRBD1. The CDR3 DNA reads TGTGCCAGCAGCTTAAGCGGTCGGACAGGGGGCTACACCTTC. Its translation: CASSLSGRTGGYTF.